A selection of T cell receptor beta chains follows, all from one sample in a study of T cells in Graves' hyperthyroidism and ophthalmopathy. TCRdb re-derived calls from the multiplex PCR reads in MiXCR, one entry per CDR3 protein. The data contain about 480,000 distinct CDR3 sequences, 13% to 15% of them seen just once; the ten biggest clones take up under 20%. Specimen: blood. The receptors here all came from a woman aged 18-30 years with Graves' hyperthyroidism. Each CDR3 is given with its conserved first and last residue. D genes are given only for firm matches. Expanded clones get a size class; other rows say once, few or many, or leave the size out.

>many|TRBV6-1|NA|TRBJ1-5
CASTPGGRGEGHQPQHF
TGTGCCAGCACCCCGGGGGGTAGGGGTGAGGGTCATCAGCCCCAGCATTTT
>NA|TRBV18|TRBD1|TRBJ1-1
CASSKPQTGGQAFF
TGTGCCAGCTCTAAACCCCAGACAGGGGGCCAAGCTTTCTTT
>NA|TRBV5-8|TRBD1|TRBJ2-1
CASGTGRSKYNEQFF
TGTGCCAGTGGGACAGGGAGAAGCAAGTACAATGAGCAGTTCTTC
>NA|TRBV19|NA|TRBJ1-5
CAVGPNSNQPQHF
TGTGCCGTAGGACCGAATAGCAATCAGCCCCAGCATTTT
>few|TRBV30|TRBD2|TRBJ2-1
CAWSAEAGYNEQFF
TGTGCCTGGAGTGCAGAAGCGGGGTACAATGAGCAGTTCTTC
>many|TRBV11-2|TRBD2|TRBJ2-3
CASSLIAGGLDTQYF
TGTGCCAGCAGCTTAATAGCGGGAGGACTAGATACGCAGTATTTT
>many|TRBV19|NA|TRBJ1-4
CASSIQLGEKLFF
TGTGCCAGTAGTATTCAACTGGGGGAAAAACTGTTTTTT
>many|TRBV3-1|NA|TRBJ2-3
CASSRAPSRPDTQYF
TGTGCCAGCAGCCGCGCGCCCTCCCGTCCGGATACGCAGTATTTT
>many|TRBV20-1|TRBD2|TRBJ2-7
CSARDDSGSSYEQYF
TGCAGTGCTAGAGACGATAGCGGGAGTAGCTACGAGCAGTACTTC
>few|TRBV5-5|NA|TRBJ1-2
CASSLAVTGIGYTF
TGTGCCAGCAGCTTGGCGGTCACAGGGATTGGCTACACCTTC
>NA|TRBV20-1|TRBD2|TRBJ2-1
CSPRDGAGLAANEQFF
TGCAGTCCGAGGGACGGAGCGGGACTAGCCGCCAATGAGCAGTTCTTC
>few|TRBV20-1|TRBD2|TRBJ2-2
CSARDLLTSGNNDGELFF
TGCAGTGCTAGAGATCTTTTGACTAGCGGGAACAACGACGGGGAGCTGTTTTTT
>many|TRBV11-2|NA|TRBJ1-2
CASSVNRGYGYTF
TGTGCCAGCAGCGTAAATAGGGGGTATGGCTACACCTTC
>few|TRBV24-1|NA|TRBJ1-1
CATSSSRRNMNTEAFF
TGTGCCACCAGTTCTTCCAGGAGAAACATGAACACTGAAGCTTTCTTT
>many|TRBV6-1|NA|TRBJ2-3
CASRAHVGGTDTQYF
TGTGCCAGCCGGGCCCATGTAGGAGGCACAGATACGCAGTATTTT
>NA|TRBV6-2/TRBV6-3|NA|TRBJ1-2
CASTKGQVYGYTF
TGTGCCAGCACCAAAGGGCAGGTATATGGCTACACCTTC
>few|TRBV10-2|NA|TRBJ2-2
CASSPLARVGELFF
TGCGCCAGCAGTCCCCTCGCCCGGGTCGGGGAGCTGTTTTTT
>many|TRBV2|NA|TRBJ2-5
CASTLGGPGTQYF
TGTGCCAGCACCTTGGGGGGGCCCGGGACCCAGTACTTC
>many|TRBV12-3/TRBV12-4|NA|TRBJ1-1
CASSPQYEFMNTEAFF
TGTGCCAGCAGCCCCCAGTATGAATTCATGAACACTGAAGCTTTCTTT
>many|TRBV11-1|NA|TRBJ2-3
CASSWYSSETGDTQYF
TGTGCCAGCAGCTGGTATTCCAGCGAGACGGGGGATACGCAGTATTTT
>few|TRBV20-1|NA|TRBJ1-5
CSARDRGSHQPQHF
TGCAGTGCTAGAGATCGGGGGAGTCATCAGCCCCAGCATTTT
>many|TRBV7-8|NA|TRBJ1-5
CASSLDRGYSNQPQHF
TGTGCCAGCAGCCTCGATAGGGGGTATAGCAATCAGCCCCAGCATTTT
>many|TRBV12-3/TRBV12-4|TRBD1|TRBJ1-1
CASSPPRGPNTEAFF
TGTGCCAGCAGTCCTCCAAGGGGGCCGAACACTGAAGCTTTCTTT
>many|TRBV30|TRBD2|TRBJ2-3
CAWRAVTSGNTDTQYF
TGTGCCTGGAGGGCCGTGACTAGCGGCAACACAGATACGCAGTATTTT
>many|TRBV28|NA|TRBJ1-2
CASRTGDPYGYTF
TGTGCCAGCAGGACAGGCGACCCCTATGGCTACACCTTC
>few|TRBV5-1|NA|TRBJ1-1
CASSQPGGAVNTEAFF
TGCGCCAGCAGCCAGCCGGGGGGGGCAGTGAACACTGAAGCTTTCTTT
>many|TRBV30|TRBD1|TRBJ2-7
CAWSQGTGAYEQYF
TGTGCCTGGAGTCAAGGGACAGGGGCCTACGAGCAGTACTTC
>many|TRBV6-2/TRBV6-3|TRBD2|TRBJ2-7
CASRALLAAYYEQYF
TGTGCCAGCAGAGCTCTTCTAGCGGCGTACTACGAGCAGTACTTC
>many|TRBV2|NA|TRBJ2-1
CASRDSNEQFF
TGTGCCAGCAGGGACAGCAATGAGCAGTTCTTC
>many|TRBV20-1|NA|TRBJ2-1
CSARDLGSTGTRHNEQFF
TGCAGTGCTAGAGATCTAGGGAGTACCGGGACCCGTCACAATGAGCAGTTCTTC
>few|TRBV9|NA|TRBJ1-4
CASSPPSNEKLFF
TGTGCCAGCAGCCCCCCATCTAATGAAAAACTGTTTTTT
>NA|TRBV6-5|NA|TRBJ2-3
CASSYSTSRSTDTQYF
TGTGCCAGCAGTTACTCCACTAGCCGAAGCACAGATACGCAGTATTTT
>many|TRBV9|NA|TRBJ2-5
CASSVEGGMETQYF
TGTGCCAGCAGCGTAGAGGGGGGGATGGAGACCCAGTACTTC
>few|TRBV28|NA|TRBJ2-4
CASSFSAILAKNIQYF
TGTGCCAGCAGTTTCTCGGCCATACTAGCCAAAAACATTCAGTACTTC
>many|TRBV20-1|NA|TRBJ2-5
CSAREGGQETQYF
TGCAGTGCTAGAGAAGGGGGCCAAGAGACCCAGTACTTC
>NA|TRBV11-2|NA|TRBJ2-3
CASSSGGGGRSTDTQYF
TGTGCCAGCAGCTCAGGGGGGGGCGGGAGGAGCACAGATACGCAGTATTTT
>many|TRBV29-1|TRBD2|TRBJ2-1
CSAGLTSGTLNEQFF
TGCAGCGCTGGTCTTACTAGCGGGACACTGAATGAGCAGTTCTTC
>many|TRBV6-2/TRBV6-3|TRBD1|TRBJ2-1
CASSLRDRDPFNEQFF
TGTGCCAGCAGTTTGAGGGACAGGGACCCCTTCAATGAGCAGTTCTTC
>many|TRBV11-3|NA|TRBJ2-7
CASSQARFYEQYF
TGTGCCAGCAGTCAGGCTAGATTCTACGAGCAGTACTTC
>many|TRBV2|TRBD1|TRBJ1-1
CASSDEGQMNTEAFF
TGTGCCAGCAGTGATGAGGGACAGATGAACACTGAAGCTTTCTTT
>many|TRBV12-3/TRBV12-4|NA|TRBJ1-2
CASSPTQGYYGYTF
TGTGCCAGCAGTCCAACACAGGGTTACTATGGCTACACCTTC
>many|TRBV18|NA|TRBJ2-7
CASSPWGRSYEQYF
TGTGCCAGCTCACCCTGGGGCCGCTCCTACGAGCAGTACTTC
>NA|TRBV5-6|NA|TRBJ1-2
CASSLAHPGYGYTF
TGTGCCAGCAGCTTGGCCCATCCTGGCTATGGCTACACCTTC
>many|TRBV3-1|TRBD2|TRBJ2-7
CASSLLAGRNEQYF
TGTGCCAGCAGCCTCCTAGCGGGGCGGAACGAGCAGTACTTC
>many|TRBV2|NA|TRBJ2-3
CASIPPGPYTDTQYF
TGTGCCAGCATTCCCCCGGGTCCTTACACAGATACGCAGTATTTT
>many|TRBV3-1|TRBD2|TRBJ2-3
CASSLRPGLAGGSTDTQYF
TGTGCCAGCAGCCTCAGGCCGGGACTAGCGGGAGGGAGCACAGATACGCAGTATTTT
>NA|TRBV5-1|TRBD2|TRBJ2-3
CASSFRSRLAGDPTDTQYF
TGCGCCAGCAGCTTTCGGAGCCGACTAGCGGGAGATCCAACAGATACGCAGTATTTT